This TCR beta chain is from a study of T cell responses to AZD1222 COVID-19 vaccine. Trimming shortened V by 6 bases and J by 6 bases, and 15 bases separated the two germline ends. Germline CDR1 reads MNHEY; CDR2 reads SVGAGI. This CDR3 is built from 15 residues. Findings and caveats of the study: Donor demographics were predominantly white British with a female majority; clonal diversity may be underestimated. None of the repertoires were sampled until the peak T cell response had passed. Just a handful of AZD1222 recipients were seropositive at baseline.

In regard to this clone: As yet, its antigen is unknown.

Sequenced by immunoSEQ multiplex PCR; TCRdb stores in-frame clones only, minus some. In the table there are some 130,000 clones, 65% to 90% of which are singletons. This sequence joins TRBV6-5 and TRBJ1-6; the D gene is possibly TRBD1 (5 bases). Sample: peripheral blood, taken on day 0 of AZD1222 vaccination. This receptor was obtained from an adult in good health. The chain's CDR3 is CASSTERGPNSPLHF. DNA for the CDR3: TGTGCCAGCAGCACGGAGAGGGGACCTAATTCACCCCTCCACTTT.